Here is one T cell receptor (beta chain) with its context. What it binds is unknown. Unexposed donor CD4+ T cells date from about 2011-2018, before the COVID-19 pandemic. The cells were cultured for about 10 days before CD4+ T cells were isolated. As cell numbers allowed, unexposed-donor CD4+ T cells faced SARS-CoV-2 S/N and four cold-coronavirus spikes. This sample stems from a study of CD4 T cells in relation to SARS-CoV-2 and coronaviruses. Turning to the study itself: PBMCs were cultured with antigen for less than twelve days before TCR beta sequencing. Study outcomes and limitations: Crossreactive clones expanded significantly less to SARS-CoV-2 than monoreactive clones.

TCRdb's table, derived via immunoSEQ multiplex PCR, lists solely in-frame clones and lacks some. The table records some 21,000 clones, around 80% of them present only once. Germline V gives CDR1 MGHRA, CDR2 YSYEKL. V trimming: 5 bases; J trimming: 0 bases; junction bases outside the gene matches: 8. The length of the CDR3 is 18 residues. This TCR was recovered from a human donor in good health. The sequenced sample consisted of CD4+ T cells from PBMCs, cultured in vitro. The rearrangement joins TRBV4-1 to TRBJ2-1, with 12 bases identical to TRBD2. The CDR3 here is CASSFSGLAGYSYNEQFF. CDR3 sequence (DNA): TGCGCCAGCAGCTTTTCCGGACTAGCGGGGTACTCCTACAATGAGCAGTTCTTC.